Shown below are 9 T cell receptor beta chains from a single sample sequenced in a study of cytomegalovirus exposure and HLA in healthy donors. The data were produced by immunoSEQ multiplex PCR, yet TCRdb's version contains in-frame clones alone and is incomplete. The data contain more than 120,000 clones, roughly 87% of them seen just once; the ten biggest clones take up 4.5%. The sample was PBMCs. The receptors come from a young man in good health and CMV-seropositive.

This clone was seen a handful of times. The genes are TRBV7-8 and TRBJ1-2; maybe TRBD1 (5 bases). The CDR3 runs 13 residues. V lost 0 bases and J 3 bases, leaving 5 bases between the germline ends. Germline CDR1 SGHVS, CDR2 FQNEAQ. DNA of the CDR3: TGTGCCAGCAGCTTAGCAGGGGACTATGGCTACACCTTC. Translating gives CASSLAGDYGYTF.

V and J are TRBV5-4 and TRBJ2-5, with 11 positions matching TRBD1. CDR1 and CDR2 (germline): SGHNT, YYREEE (reference sequence). CDR3 size: 14 residues. Losses at the gene ends were 4 bases for V and 9 bases for J; bases not matched to a gene: 8. CDR3 coding DNA: TGTGCCAGCAGCCCGGACAGGGGGCGCTGGGCCCAGTACTTC. Residues: CASSPDRGRWAQYF.

The chain is built from TRBV6-5 and TRBJ2-7; D may be TRBD2 (6 bases). Per the germline V gene, CDR1 is MNHEY and CDR2 is SVGAGI. Trimming shortened V by 2 bases and J by 0 bases, and 11 bases separated the two germline ends. This CDR3 contains 15 residues. CDR3 nucleotides: TGTGCCAGCAGTTACGGCGGGGTTAGCTCCTACGAGCAGTACTTC. Its translation is CASSYGGVSSYEQYF.

This clone was seen only once. This rearrangement joins TRBV30 to TRBJ2-2; 7 bases align to TRBD1. Germline V gene sequence: CDR1 GTSNPN, CDR2 SVGIG (reference sequence). There are 13 residues in the CDR3. The V segment lost 5 bases and the J segment 3 bases; nucleotides outside the gene matches: 3. The CDR3 DNA reads TGTGCCTGGGGGACAGTCGACACCGGGGAGCTGTTTTTT. As protein: CAWGTVDTGELFF.

This clone was recorded a few times. The chain recombines TRBV28 with TRBJ1-2; 7 nucleotides align to TRBD1. V lost 5 bases, J lost 4 bases, and 10 bases stayed unmatched. CDR1 is MDHEN, CDR2 SYDVKM, per germline. The CDR3 consists of 15 residues. DNA of the CDR3: TGTGCCAGCAGTCCCGCCGGGACAGCTTCCTATGGCTACACCTTC. This sequence encodes CASSPAGTASYGYTF.

This chain connects TRBV5-1 to TRBJ2-3, with 13 positions matching TRBD2. This CDR3 has 16 residues. The J segment lost 6 bases and the V segment lost 3 bases, leaving 7 bases of the junction unmatched. The V gene's germline CDR1 is SGHRS and CDR2 YFSETQ. This chain's CDR3 is CASSWTSGGPQDTQYF. CDR3 sequence (DNA): TGCGCCAGCAGCTGGACTAGCGGGGGACCTCAGGATACGCAGTATTTT.

This chain connects TRBV5-1 to TRBJ1-2; TRBD1 is a possible D gene (5 bases). CDR3 length equals 15 residues. V was cut by 1 base and J by 3 bases, with 13 bases left in between. Germline CDR1 is SGHRS and CDR2 is YFSETQ. The CDR3 sequence is CASSLTGRVDYGYTF. The CDR3 nucleotides read TGCGCCAGCAGCTTGACAGGCAGGGTCGACTATGGCTACACCTTC.

The rearrangement joins TRBV2 to TRBJ2-7, with 9 positions matching TRBD1. The germline V gene encodes CDR1 SNHLY and CDR2 FYNNEI. The CDR3 contains 15 residues. J gave up 2 bases and V 5 bases, and 7 bases lay outside the gene matches. DNA for the CDR3: TGTGCCAGCAGTTCAACAAGGACAGGGGCCTACGAGCAGTACTTC. It codes for CASSSTRTGAYEQYF.

This chain uses TRBV29-1 with TRBJ2-7; D is perhaps TRBD1 (6 bases). The CDR3 extends over 12 amino acids. Trimming left V 2 bases short and J 4 bases short, with 9 bases between. CDR1 and CDR2 from the germline V gene are SQVTM and ANQGSEA. DNA for the CDR3: TGCAGCGTTGAAACCCAGGGGTACGAGCAGTACTTC. Translation: CSVETQGYEQYF.